This T cell receptor beta chain emerged from a study of blood T cell repertoires in COVID-19. The overall study: The origin of the acute and convalescent COVID-19 samples was the United States, Italy and Spain.

V dropped 2 bases and J dropped 1; count of bases not matched to a gene: 4. The germline CDR1 and CDR2 sequences are SGHTA and FQGTGA. The CDR3 totals 15 residues. The table came from immunoSEQ multiplex PCR; TCRdb's copy has only in-frame clones and leaves some out. The repertoire includes 90,000 to 100,000 clones, roughly 85% of them detected once, and over 35% sits in the top ten. The V call is TRBV7-3, the J call TRBJ2-7; 8 positions agree with TRBD1. The receptor comes from a man aged 80 or over with acute or convalescent COVID-19. What was sequenced was peripheral blood. CDR3 residues: CASSLGDRGSYEQYF. The CDR3 nucleotides are TGTGCCAGCAGCTTAGGCGACAGGGGATCCTACGAGCAGTACTTC.